Listed below are T cell receptor beta chains from one sample, sequenced in a study of blood T cell repertoires in COVID-19. The data were produced by immunoSEQ multiplex PCR, yet TCRdb's version contains in-frame clones alone and is incomplete. Of 50,000 to 60,000 clones listed, around nine tenths are singletons. The sequencing sample was made of peripheral blood. These receptors originate from a man aged 55 to 70 with active COVID-19. Both conserved end residues are part of each CDR3. A D gene is named only where the DNA matches it firmly. Not every row has a clone size; where given, it reads once, few, many or a size class.

V gene	J gene	clone size	CDR3 length	D gene	CDR3 protein	CDR3 DNA
TRBV7-2	TRBJ2-5	-	14	TRBD2	CASSPRLAEETQYF	TGTGCCAGCAGCCCCAGACTAGCGGAAGAGACCCAGTACTTC
TRBV25-1	TRBJ2-2	-	17	TRBD2	CASSESPPRLAQGELFF	TGTGCCAGCAGTGAATCTCCGCCCCGACTAGCCCAAGGGGAGCTGTTTTTT
TRBV6-5	TRBJ1-2	-	13	TRBD1	CASRTGRNYGYTF	TGTGCCAGCAGGACAGGGCGCAACTATGGCTACACCTTC
TRBV4-1	TRBJ2-1	once	17	-	CASSQDWEPRSYNEQFF	TGCGCCAGCAGCCAGGACTGGGAGCCGCGCTCCTACAATGAGCAGTTCTTC
TRBV12-5	TRBJ2-5	-	15	TRBD1	CASGLDYRGQETQYF	TGTGCTAGTGGTTTGGATTACAGGGGACAAGAGACCCAGTACTTC
TRBV29-1	TRBJ1-2	few	14	-	CSVEAVGANYGYTF	TGCAGCGTTGAAGCGGTCGGAGCTAACTATGGCTACACCTTC
TRBV13	TRBJ1-1	-	14	-	CASSSSPMNTEAFF	TGTGCCAGCAGTAGCAGCCCGATGAACACTGAAGCTTTCTTT
TRBV6-5	TRBJ1-2	-	14	-	CASWMQGSRYGYTF	TGTGCCAGCTGGATGCAGGGATCGCGGTATGGCTACACCTTC
TRBV5-1	TRBJ1-2	-	17	-	CASSPTLPLDRNYGYTF	TGCGCCAGCTCCCCTACCCTCCCTCTTGACAGGAATTATGGCTACACCTTC
TRBV5-1	TRBJ2-5	once	15	TRBD1	CASSPSDRGQETQYF	TGCGCCAGCAGCCCCTCGGACAGGGGACAAGAGACCCAGTACTTC
TRBV27	TRBJ2-2	-	14	-	CASSSGLYTGELFF	TGTGCCAGCAGTTCAGGACTGTACACCGGGGAGCTGTTTTTT
TRBV29-1	TRBJ2-7	-	18	-	CSVVKGAGWSGRNNEQYF	TGCAGCGTTGTAAAGGGGGCGGGATGGAGCGGGAGAAATAACGAGCAGTACTTC
TRBV10-2	TRBJ2-1	-	14	-	CASRGGASLREQFF	TGCGCCAGCCGAGGAGGGGCTAGTCTTCGAGAGCAGTTCTTC